The 7 T cell receptor beta chains below were found in one sample sequenced in a study of T cells in localized non-small cell lung cancer. Repertoires were generated with immunoSEQ multiplex PCR, while TCRdb's copy carries only in-frame clones and drops some. The table includes fewer than 25,000 clones, about 90% detected once. Sequences were derived from peripheral blood, sampled before any cancer treatment. Source of these receptors: a woman aged 35 to 75 with stage I lung adenocarcinoma.

The V and J genes are TRBV19 and TRBJ2-2, with TRBD1 matching over 8 bases. CDR3 size: 16 residues. J was trimmed by 0 bases and V by 4 bases; bases with no gene match: 4. Germline CDR1 and CDR2: LNHDA and SQIVND (reference sequence). The CDR3 region has the DNA TGTGCCAGTAGTAGGAAGACAGGGGCGAACACCGGGGAGCTGTTTTTT. As protein: CASSRKTGANTGELFF.

This clone was seen once. This chain connects TRBV6-6 to TRBJ1-2; possible D gene TRBD1, 6 bases. Trimming took off 4 bases at V and 7 bases at J, with 7 bases between the two ends. The CDR3 sequence is 11 residues long. Germline assignment: CDR1 MNHNY and CDR2 SVGAGI (reference sequence). The CDR3 protein is CASSSRGGYTF. CDR3 in DNA: TGTGCCAGCAGTTCCAGGGGTGGCTACACCTTC.

The chain joins TRBV6-4 to TRBJ1-2; D call uncertain. The CDR3 is 14 amino acids. Germline V gene lookup returns CDR1 MRHNA and CDR2 SNTAGT. The V end was cut by 3 bases, the J end by 7 bases, with 15 bases between. The CDR3 DNA is TGTGCCAGCAGTGAGATTTCGGGGTTTGGTGGCTACACCTTC. Its protein product is CASSEISGFGGYTF.

The rearrangement uses TRBV5-1 and TRBJ2-5, with D unresolved. Germline CDR1 reads SGHRS; CDR2 reads YFSETQ. The germline V and J ends were trimmed by 3 bases and 1 base, with 1 base remaining between them. CDR3 size: 11 residues. The DNA of the CDR3 is TGCGCCAGCAGCTCCCAAGAGACCCAGTACTTC. It yields the protein CASSSQETQYF.

In its sample, this clone was seen once. V gene TRBV19 combines with J gene TRBJ2-5; 9 positions agree with TRBD1. CDR3 length: 16 amino acids. The V gene end was trimmed by 4 bases and the J gene end by 3 bases; junction bases not matched to a gene: 9. Germline assignment: CDR1 LNHDA and CDR2 SQIVND (reference sequence). This CDR3 is CASSTWDRVEEETQYF. CDR3 in DNA: TGTGCCAGTAGTACATGGGACAGGGTCGAGGAAGAGACCCAGTACTTC.

The chain combines TRBV21-1 with TRBJ2-6; the table names TRBD1, a call not compared with the DNA. TRBV21-1 constitutes a pseudogene. The CDR3 contains 17 residues. The CDR3 coding sequence is TGTGCCAGCAGCAAAATGGGACAAAGCTCTGGGGCCAACGTCCTGACTTTC. Residues: CASSKMGQSSGANVLTF.

The V gene is TRBV7-2, the J gene TRBJ1-1; D remains unclear. The CDR3 consists of 16 residues. Looked up from germline, CDR1 is SGHTA and CDR2 is FQGNSA. V gave up 1 base and J gave up 0 bases, with 12 bases separating them. CDR3 in amino acids: CASSLGYSAVNTEAFF. DNA of the CDR3: TGTGCCAGCAGCTTAGGGTATTCGGCTGTGAACACTGAAGCTTTCTTT.